Listed here are 2 T cell receptor beta chains from one sample, sequenced in a study of tumor-infiltrating lymphocytes in primary liver carcinoma. Total RNA amounting to about 520 ng was the source from which TCR beta cDNA was made with a constant-region primer. Modified slightly, ARM-PCR produced TCR beta libraries over three nested multiplex PCR rounds. The first two PCR rounds used TRBV1-TRBV30 primers with a Cbeta primer, 10 cycles each. TCRdb independently ran MiXCR on the multiplex PCR reads; one entry per CDR3 protein. The sample consists of 110,000 or so distinct CDR3 sequences, approximately 82% of them appearing once. Extraction of RNA together with DNA used about 17-30 mg of unsorted bulk tissue. The sample taken for sequencing was liver tumor tissue from sampling region 3. Subset reported: tumor region T3, left-lateral pole. The receptors originated from a man aged 40-49 years with primary liver carcinoma and hepatitis B virus infection.

Concerning this clonotype: It is likely a read error, because the conserved phenylalanine at the end of the CDR3 is missing. The V and J genes are TRBV6-2 or TRBV6-3 and TRBJ1-2; D uncertain. The length of the CDR3 is 17 residues. Trimming removed 5 bases at V and 0 bases at J, with 19 bases between. Germline V lookup: CDR1 MNHEY, CDR2 SVGEGT. The CDR3 region is CASSPPRDMDSNYGYTC. For the CDR3, the DNA is TGTGCCAGCAGTCCTCCGAGAGATATGGATTCTAACTATGGCTACACCTGC.

As to this clonotype: One junction end does not reproduce the germline sequence, and a read error may be involved. This sequence joins TRBV6-6 and TRBJ1-5; the D gene is possibly TRBD1 (5 bases). This CDR3 region has 18 residues. Germline V CDR1 and CDR2: MNHNY, SVGAGI (reference sequence). This CDR3 reads CVSSYSDSARDSNQPQHF. CDR3 DNA: TGTGTCAGCAGTTACTCTGACTCTGCCCGGGACTCCAATCAGCCCCAGCATTTT.